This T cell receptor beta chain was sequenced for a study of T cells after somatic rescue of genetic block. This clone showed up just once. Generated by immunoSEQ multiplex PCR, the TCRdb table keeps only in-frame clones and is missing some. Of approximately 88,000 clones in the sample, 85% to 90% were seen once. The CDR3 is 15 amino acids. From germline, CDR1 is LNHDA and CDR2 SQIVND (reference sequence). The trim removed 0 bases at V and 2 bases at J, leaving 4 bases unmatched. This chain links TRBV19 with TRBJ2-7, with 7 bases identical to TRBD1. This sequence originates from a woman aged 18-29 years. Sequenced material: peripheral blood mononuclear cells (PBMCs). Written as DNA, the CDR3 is TGTGCCAGTAGTATAGAATGGGGGACAGCCTACGAGCAGTACTTC. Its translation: CASSIEWGTAYEQYF.